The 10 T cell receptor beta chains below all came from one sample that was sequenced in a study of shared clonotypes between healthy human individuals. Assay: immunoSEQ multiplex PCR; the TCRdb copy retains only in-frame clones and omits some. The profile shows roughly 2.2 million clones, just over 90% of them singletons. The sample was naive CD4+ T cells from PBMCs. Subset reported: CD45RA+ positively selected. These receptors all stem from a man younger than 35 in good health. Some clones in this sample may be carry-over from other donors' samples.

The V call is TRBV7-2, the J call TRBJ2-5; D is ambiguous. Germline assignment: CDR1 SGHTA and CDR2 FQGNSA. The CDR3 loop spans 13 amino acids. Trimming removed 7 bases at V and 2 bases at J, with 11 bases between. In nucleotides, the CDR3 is TGTGCCAGCACCCAACCCAGTCAAGAGACCCAGTACTTC. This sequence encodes CASTQPSQETQYF.

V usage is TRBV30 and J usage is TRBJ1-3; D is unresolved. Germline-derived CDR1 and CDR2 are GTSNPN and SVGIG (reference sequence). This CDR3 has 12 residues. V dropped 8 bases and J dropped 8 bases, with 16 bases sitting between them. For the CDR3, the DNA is TGTGCCGGCCTTAGAGGGTATGACACCATATATTTT. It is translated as CAGLRGYDTIYF.

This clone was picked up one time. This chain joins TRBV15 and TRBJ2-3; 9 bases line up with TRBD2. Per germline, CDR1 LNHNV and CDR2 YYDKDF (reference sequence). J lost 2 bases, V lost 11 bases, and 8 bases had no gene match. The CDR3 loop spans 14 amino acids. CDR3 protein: CASRRTSATDTQYF. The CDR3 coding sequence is TGTGCCTCCCGGAGGACTAGCGCCACAGATACGCAGTATTTT.

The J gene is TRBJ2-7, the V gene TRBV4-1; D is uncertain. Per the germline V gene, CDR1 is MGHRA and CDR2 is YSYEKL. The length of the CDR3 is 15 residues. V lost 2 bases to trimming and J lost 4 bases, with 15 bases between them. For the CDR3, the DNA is TGCGCCAGCAGCCAACAGAGGCTGAATGGGTACGAGCAGTACTTC. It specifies CASSQQRLNGYEQYF.

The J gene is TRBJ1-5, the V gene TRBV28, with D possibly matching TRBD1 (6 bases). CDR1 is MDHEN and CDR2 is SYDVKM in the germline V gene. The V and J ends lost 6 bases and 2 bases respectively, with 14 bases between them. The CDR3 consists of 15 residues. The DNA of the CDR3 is TGTGCCAGCAGCCCCTCCCGACAGGGCAATCAGCCCCAGCATTTT. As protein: CASSPSRQGNQPQHF.

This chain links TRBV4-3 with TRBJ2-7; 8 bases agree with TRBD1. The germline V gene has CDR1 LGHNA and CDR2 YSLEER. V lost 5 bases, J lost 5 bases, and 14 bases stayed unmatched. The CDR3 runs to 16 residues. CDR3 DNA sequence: TGCGCCAGCAGCTTCAGTCCCGGGACAGGATTCCACGAGCAGTACTTC. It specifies CASSFSPGTGFHEQYF.

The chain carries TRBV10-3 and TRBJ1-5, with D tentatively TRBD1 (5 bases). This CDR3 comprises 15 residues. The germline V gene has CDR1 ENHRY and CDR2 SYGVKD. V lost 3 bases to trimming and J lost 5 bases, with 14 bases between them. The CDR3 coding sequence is TGTGCCATCAGTGAAAGGTCAGGGTTCGATCAGCCCCAGCATTTT. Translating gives CAISERSGFDQPQHF.

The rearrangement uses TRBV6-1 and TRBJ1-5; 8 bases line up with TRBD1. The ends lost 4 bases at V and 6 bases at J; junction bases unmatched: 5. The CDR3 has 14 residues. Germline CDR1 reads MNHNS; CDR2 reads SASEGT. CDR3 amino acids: CASSVQGASQPQHF. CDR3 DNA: TGTGCCAGCAGTGTTCAGGGGGCTAGTCAGCCCCAGCATTTT.

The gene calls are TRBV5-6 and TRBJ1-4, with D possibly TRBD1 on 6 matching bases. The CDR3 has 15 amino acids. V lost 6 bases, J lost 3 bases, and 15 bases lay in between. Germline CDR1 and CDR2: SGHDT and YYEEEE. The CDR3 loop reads CASNLRGQSNEKLFF. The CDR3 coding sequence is TGTGCCAGCAATCTGCGTGGACAGTCTAATGAAAAACTGTTTTTT. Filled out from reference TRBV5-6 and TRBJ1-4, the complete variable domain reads DAGVTQSPTHLIKTRGQQVTLRCSPKSGHDTVSWYQQALGQGPQFIFQYYEEEERQRGNFPDRFSGHQFPNYSSELNVNALLLGDSALYLCASNLRGQSNEKLFFGSGTQLSVL.

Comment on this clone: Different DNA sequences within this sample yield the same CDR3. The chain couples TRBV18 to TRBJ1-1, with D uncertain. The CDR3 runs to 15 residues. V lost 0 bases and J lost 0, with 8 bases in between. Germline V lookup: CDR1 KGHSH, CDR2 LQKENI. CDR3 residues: CASSPPAGLNTEAFF. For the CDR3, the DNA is TGTGCCAGCTCACCACCGGCAGGTTTGAACACTGAAGCTTTCTTT.